The 29 T cell receptor beta chains below come from one sample, sequenced in a study of T cell repertoires in cytomegalovirus infection. Each CDR3 protein gets one entry after TCRdb re-called the reads with MiXCR. The sample includes some 390,000 distinct CDR3 sequences, 15% to 20% seen only once; the top ten take approximately 8%. The sequenced sample consisted of PBMCs. These receptors originate from a human donor in good health (CMV status not recorded). Some clones in this sample may be carry-over from other donors' samples.

The chain employs TRBV28 and TRBJ2-5; D is uncertain. Germline V gene data show CDR1 as MDHEN and CDR2 as SYDVKM. Trimming removed 4 bases from V and 2 bases from J, with 14 bases in between. The CDR3 contains 15 residues. DNA of the CDR3: TGTGCCAGCAGTTCCCCCGCGGCCTCTCAAGAGACCCAGTACTTC. It codes for CASSSPAASQETQYF.

This clonotype was observed a handful of times. The V gene is TRBV11-2, the J gene TRBJ2-1, with D possibly matching TRBD2 (6 bases). V shed 1 base and J shed 9 bases, with 13 bases lying between them. Germline V gene lookup returns CDR1 SGHAT and CDR2 FQNNGV. The length of the CDR3 is 14 residues. CDR3 amino acids: CASSLGLRRAEQFF. In DNA, the CDR3 is TGTGCCAGCAGCTTAGGACTACGGAGGGCTGAGCAGTTCTTC.

This clonotype was observed many times. The chain joins TRBV6-6 to TRBJ1-6; D gene ambiguous. The CDR3 consists of 17 residues. With 2 bases removed from V and 5 bases from J, the gap between germline ends came to 16 bases. Germline V gene sequence: CDR1 MNHNY, CDR2 SVGAGI (reference sequence). CDR3 sequence reads: CASSYLQEEDDNSPLHF. The CDR3 DNA reads TGTGCCAGCAGTTACCTCCAGGAGGAGGACGATAATTCACCCCTCCACTTT.

This clonotype showed up many times. The chain joins TRBV12-3 or TRBV12-4 to TRBJ1-5; the D gene is possibly TRBD1 (5 bases). V was pared by 5 bases and J by 0 bases, with 11 bases between. This CDR3 comprises 15 residues. Here the CDR3 reads CASSRDPYSNQPQHF. The CDR3, as DNA: TGTGCCAGCAGTAGGGACCCTTATAGCAATCAGCCCCAGCATTTT.

This clonotype was observed a handful of times. The chain joins TRBV12-3 or TRBV12-4 to TRBJ2-1; 8 bases are a match to TRBD2. The CDR3 contains 15 residues. V gave up 6 bases and J gave up 4 bases; unmatched junction bases: 8. The chain's CDR3 is CASRPRGGQYNEQFF. In DNA, the CDR3 is TGTGCCAGCAGGCCACGGGGGGGGCAATACAATGAGCAGTTCTTC.

The J gene is TRBJ2-2, the V gene TRBV19; the match to TRBD2 covers 8 bases. The germline V gene encodes CDR1 LNHDA and CDR2 SQIVND (reference sequence). V was clipped by 5 bases and J by 6 bases; unmatched bases: 8. The CDR3 has 15 amino acids. The CDR3 loop reads CASSLGGRLAGELFF. The CDR3 DNA reads TGTGCCAGTAGTCTCGGCGGGAGGTTGGCCGGGGAGCTGTTTTTT. Looking up the rest from reference TRBV19 and TRBJ2-2 gives the full variable domain: DGGITQSPKYLFRKEGQNVTLSCEQNLNHDAMYWYRQDPGQGLRLIYYSQIVNDFQKGDIAEGYSVSREKKESFPLTVTSAQKNPTAFYLCASSLGGRLAGELFFGEGSRLTVL.

This clonotype has just a few counts. The rearrangement joins TRBV24-1 to TRBJ2-1; D is undetermined. The V and J ends lost 0 bases and 4 bases respectively, with 21 bases between them. Per the germline V gene, CDR1 is KGHDR and CDR2 is SFDVKD. CDR3 size: 19 residues. The CDR3 DNA reads as TGTGCCACCAGTGATTTGATAAGCATCCGTCCGGGCCCTTACAATGAGCAGTTCTTC. It specifies CATSDLISIRPGPYNEQFF.

The rearrangement links TRBV28 to TRBJ2-7, with 13 bases identical to TRBD2. The germline V gene has CDR1 MDHEN and CDR2 SYDVKM. This CDR3 has 14 amino acids. With V trimmed by 8 bases and J by 2 bases, 3 bases remained unmatched. The CDR3 DNA is TGTGCCAGCCAACTAGCGGGAGGGACCTACGAGCAGTACTTC. It encodes CASQLAGGTYEQYF.

This sequence joins TRBV15 and TRBJ1-5; TRBD1 might be the D (6 bases). This CDR3 is 14 amino acids long. From germline, CDR1 is LNHNV and CDR2 YYDKDF (reference sequence). V lost 4 bases and J lost 7, with 14 bases in between. This chain's CDR3 is CATSTQGPWQPQHF. CDR3 nucleotides: TGTGCCACCAGCACACAGGGACCTTGGCAGCCCCAGCATTTT.

This chain links TRBV19 with TRBJ1-1; no reliable D call. Germline V gene data show CDR1 as LNHDA and CDR2 as SQIVND (reference sequence). The CDR3 runs to 15 residues. Trimming stripped 6 bases from V and 1 base from J, with 15 bases between. CDR3 DNA sequence: TGTGCCAGTAGAGGATTCCTGGCTAAGAACACTGAAGCTTTCTTT. This gives the protein CASRGFLAKNTEAFF.

This clonotype occurred a few times. The V call is TRBV2, the J call TRBJ1-2, with 7 nucleotides matching TRBD1. CDR3 length equals 13 residues. V lost 4 bases and J lost 4; bases outside the gene matches: 3. CDR1 and CDR2 (germline): SNHLY, FYNNEI. CDR3 amino acids: CASSVTGSYGYTF. In DNA, the CDR3 is TGTGCCAGCAGTGTGACAGGGAGCTATGGCTACACCTTC. Using reference TRBV2 and TRBJ1-2 for the parts outside the CDR3, the full variable domain is EPEVTQTPSHQVTQMGQEVILRCVPISNHLYFYWYRQILGQKVEFLVSFYNNEISEKSEIFDDQFSVERPDGSNFTLKIRSTKLEDSAMYFCASSVTGSYGYTFGSGTRLTVV.

The table lists this clonotype with many counts. The V gene is TRBV11-2, the J gene TRBJ2-1; possibly TRBD2 for D (6 bases). Trimming pared 5 bases from V and 1 base from J, leaving 12 bases between. There are 15 residues in the CDR3. The germline V gene has CDR1 SGHAT and CDR2 FQNNGV. The CDR3 nucleotides read TGTGCCAGCAGCACCAGCGGGCCATCCTACAATGAGCAGTTCTTC. Translation: CASSTSGPSYNEQFF.

In its sample, this clonotype was seen many times. The chain couples TRBV7-2 to TRBJ2-7; TRBD2 aligns across 12 bases. V lost 8 bases and J lost 1; bases outside the gene matches: 0. CDR1 is SGHTA, CDR2 FQGNSA, per germline. The CDR3 is made up of 13 amino acids. In DNA form, the CDR3 reads TGTGCCAGCGGACTAGCGGGATCCTACGAGCAGTACTTC. It codes for CASGLAGSYEQYF.

This chain uses TRBV10-3 with TRBJ2-5; TRBD2 matches at 9 bases. This CDR3 is 15 amino acids long. Germline-derived CDR1 and CDR2 are ENHRY and SYGVKD. Trimming at V came to 8 bases and at J to 1 base, leaving 8 bases not matched to a gene. CDR3: CAIAWTSESQETQYF. Written as DNA, the CDR3 is TGTGCCATCGCTTGGACTAGCGAGAGCCAAGAGACCCAGTACTTC.

This clonotype was counted between two and nine times. The CDR3 loop reads CSAQYGTRGNTIYF. The CDR3 DNA follows: TGCAGTGCTCAATACGGGACACGGGGGAACACCATATATTTT. The V call is TRBV20-1, the J call TRBJ1-3, with TRBD1 as a possible D gene (6 bases). Germline-derived CDR1 and CDR2 are DFQATT and SNEGSKA (reference sequence). The CDR3 runs to 14 residues. V was shortened by 5 bases and J by 7 bases, with 18 bases between the two germline ends.

This clonotype was found many times. The rearrangement uses TRBV7-9 and TRBJ2-7, with 9 bases that match TRBD1. The CDR3 runs to 13 residues. V trimming: 5 bases; J trimming: 6 bases; junction bases outside the gene matches: 5. Germline V CDR1 and CDR2: SEHNR, FQNEAQ (reference sequence). CDR3 residues: CASSQTGGREQYF. The CDR3 DNA is TGTGCCAGCAGCCAGACAGGGGGGCGCGAGCAGTACTTC.

The sample holds a few counts of this clonotype. V usage is TRBV29-1 and J usage is TRBJ2-5, with TRBD2 identical over 13 bases. Trimming at V came to 4 bases and at J to 2 bases, leaving 7 bases not matched to a gene. The CDR3 is 16 amino acids. Germline CDR1 is SQVTM and CDR2 is ANQGSEA. CDR3 sequence reads: CSVGLGTSGVQETQYF. In nucleotides, the CDR3 is TGCAGCGTTGGCCTCGGGACTAGCGGGGTACAAGAGACCCAGTACTTC.

This clonotype was observed at least ten times. CDR3 residues: CASSLAGTGDNEQFF. The DNA of the CDR3 is TGTGCCAGCAGCCTCGCCGGGACAGGAGACAATGAGCAGTTCTTC. The genes are TRBV7-2 and TRBJ2-1; 8 bases match TRBD1. CDR1 and CDR2 (germline): SGHTA, FQGNSA. V dropped 5 bases and J dropped 5; count of bases not matched to a gene: 8. The CDR3 consists of 15 residues.

This clonotype was counted only a few times. The genes are TRBV20-1 and TRBJ2-1; D is perhaps TRBD1 (6 bases). CDR3 length equals 14 residues. V was cut by 4 bases and J by 5 bases, with 15 bases left in between. CDR1 and CDR2 (germline): DFQATT, SNEGSKA (reference sequence). The CDR3 coding sequence is TGCAGTGCTATACTGACAGGCCCGAACAATGAGCAGTTCTTC. Amino acid sequence: CSAILTGPNNEQFF.

This clonotype has at least ten counts. The CDR3 DNA reads TGTGCCAGCAGCTTACGGGGAGGGACAGCAACCTACGAGCAGTACTTC. It is translated as CASSLRGGTATYEQYF. The chain joins TRBV7-9 to TRBJ2-7; possibly TRBD1 or TRBD2 for D (7 bases each). This CDR3 region has 16 residues. Germline V gene sequence: CDR1 SEHNR, CDR2 FQNEAQ (reference sequence). The V and J ends lost 2 bases and 2 bases respectively, with 16 bases between them.

In this sample, this clonotype turned up a few times. The genes are TRBV7-2 and TRBJ1-2; D perhaps matches TRBD1 (5 bases). V dropped 0 bases and J dropped 3 bases, with 11 bases sitting between them. The CDR3 has 15 residues. CDR1 is SGHTA and CDR2 is FQGNSA in the germline V gene. This CDR3 is CASSLAPGVDYGYTF. DNA for the CDR3: TGTGCCAGCAGCTTAGCTCCGGGGGTTGACTATGGCTACACCTTC. Complete variable domain (other parts from reference TRBV7-2 and TRBJ1-2): GAGVSQSPSNKVTEKGKDVELRCDPISGHTALYWYRQSLGQGLEFLIYFQGNSAPDKSGLPSDRFSAERTGGSVSTLTIQRTQQEDSAVYLCASSLAPGVDYGYTFGSGTRLTVV.

This clonotype was found many times. The chain joins TRBV7-9 to TRBJ2-5; the D call may be TRBD1 or TRBD2 (5 bases each). Germline V gene data show CDR1 as SEHNR and CDR2 as FQNEAQ (reference sequence). Trimming shortened V by 5 bases and J by 3 bases, and 16 bases separated the two germline ends. CDR3 length equals 15 residues. CDR3 amino acids: CASSQRGGPKETQYF. The DNA for the CDR3 is TGTGCCAGCAGCCAGAGGGGCGGGCCCAAAGAGACCCAGTACTTC.

This clonotype was picked up a small number of times. The chain couples TRBV12-3 or TRBV12-4 to TRBJ1-2; D may be TRBD1 (6 bases). With 4 bases removed from V and 4 bases from J, the gap between germline ends came to 10 bases. The CDR3 consists of 13 residues. CDR3 nucleotides: TGTGCCAGCAGTTGGACAGCTGCCTATGGCTACACCTTC. Amino acid sequence: CASSWTAAYGYTF.

This chain joins TRBV19 and TRBJ2-3, with no clear D. Trimming removed 3 bases at V and 6 bases at J, with 4 bases between. Germline V gene lookup returns CDR1 LNHDA and CDR2 SQIVND (reference sequence). The CDR3 is made up of 11 amino acids. The CDR3 reads CASSIVDTQYF. The CDR3 DNA is TGTGCCAGTAGTATCGTCGATACGCAGTATTTT.

The table lists this clonotype with many counts. The J gene is TRBJ1-2, the V gene TRBV9; D is ambiguous. The CDR3 has 12 amino acids. Germline V CDR1 and CDR2: SGDLS, YYNGEE. Trimming stripped 4 bases from V and 5 bases from J, with 9 bases between. For the CDR3, the DNA is TGTGCCAGCAGCCCCGACGGGTATGGCTACACCTTC. Its protein product is CASSPDGYGYTF.

The sample holds many counts of this clonotype. The chain combines TRBV12-3 or TRBV12-4 with TRBJ1-1; no reliable D call. CDR3 size: 14 residues. Trimming removed 1 base at V and 6 bases at J, with 12 bases between. Here the CDR3 DNA reads TGTGCCAGCAGTTTAGGGGGTCTTCTTTCTGAAGCTTTCTTT. It is translated as CASSLGGLLSEAFF.

This clonotype has at least ten counts. The chain is built from TRBV5-1 and TRBJ1-1, with 8 bases aligning to TRBD1. V lost 4 bases and J lost 6; bases outside the gene matches: 11. The CDR3 consists of 15 residues. The germline V gene has CDR1 SGHRS and CDR2 YFSETQ. The CDR3 here is CASSLRTGKDAEAFF. CDR3 bases: TGCGCCAGCAGCCTTCGGACAGGGAAAGACGCTGAAGCTTTCTTT.

J is TRBJ2-5 and V is TRBV20-1; no clear D. This CDR3 spans 10 amino acids. V was trimmed by 4 bases and J by 5 bases, leaving 5 bases between them. CDR1 and CDR2 (germline): DFQATT, SNEGSKA (reference sequence). The CDR3 region has the DNA TGCAGTGCTATTCCTGAGACCCAGTACTTC. It translates to CSAIPETQYF.

Ten or more counts support this clonotype. The J gene is TRBJ1-3, the V gene TRBV28; 7 bases fit TRBD1. CDR3 length equals 14 residues. The V segment lost 8 bases and the J segment 0 bases; nucleotides outside the gene matches: 4. The germline V gene has CDR1 MDHEN and CDR2 SYDVKM. The CDR3 protein is CASYWTGSGNTIYF. In DNA form, the CDR3 reads TGTGCCAGCTATTGGACAGGCTCTGGAAACACCATATATTTT.